These 28 T cell receptor beta chains were all obtained from the same sample, sequenced in a study of cytomegalovirus exposure and HLA in healthy donors. In the PCR, 60 Vbeta and 13 Jbeta primers were used. Measured with immunoSEQ multiplex PCR; TCRdb has only the in-frame clones, and not every one. This table has over 80,000 clones, roughly four fifths appearing once. What was sequenced was PBMCs. The receptors were sampled from a man between 25 and 39 years old in good health and CMV-seropositive.

The rearrangement links TRBV6-5 to TRBJ2-2, with 9 bases identical to TRBD1. Germline lookup yields CDR1 MNHEY and CDR2 SVGAGI. V dropped 10 bases and J dropped 9; count of bases not matched to a gene: 9. The CDR3 is 13 residues long. The DNA of the CDR3 is TGTGCCACCTATGGGGACAGGGACAGGGAGCTGTTTTTT. This codes for CATYGDRDRELFF.

This clone occurred a few times. CDR3 sequence reads: CASSLLAGATNEKLFF. CDR3 in DNA: TGCGCCAGCAGCTTGCTCGCAGGGGCAACTAATGAAAAACTGTTTTTT. The chain links TRBV5-1 to TRBJ1-4; perhaps TRBD1 as D (6 bases). The CDR3 loop spans 16 amino acids. V shed 1 base and J shed 0 bases, with 10 bases lying between them. Germline CDR1 reads SGHRS; CDR2 reads YFSETQ.

V usage is TRBV2 and J usage is TRBJ2-5, with D unresolved. V lost 2 bases and J 5 bases, leaving 15 bases between the germline ends. Germline V gene lookup returns CDR1 SNHLY and CDR2 FYNNEI. The CDR3 extends over 15 amino acids. The DNA of the CDR3 is TGTGCCAGCAGTGAAATGGGCACTGTAGAGGAGACCCAGTACTTC. Its protein product is CASSEMGTVEETQYF.

The V and J genes are TRBV6-5 and TRBJ1-2; D unresolved. Trimming shortened V by 4 bases and J by 0 bases, and 12 bases separated the two germline ends. CDR3 length: 15 amino acids. CDR1 is MNHEY and CDR2 is SVGAGI in the germline V gene. Here the CDR3 reads CASSLILNSNYGYTF. CDR3 DNA: TGTGCCAGCAGTTTAATTCTGAACTCTAACTATGGCTACACCTTC.

CDR3 in amino acids: CASSRDRSSYEQYF. In DNA form, the CDR3 reads TGTGCCAGCAGCCGGGACAGGAGCTCCTACGAGCAGTACTTC. J is TRBJ2-7 and V is TRBV11-3; 8 nucleotides match TRBD1. Per germline, CDR1 SGHNT and CDR2 YENEEA. The CDR3 runs to 14 residues. With 5 bases clipped from V and 0 bases from J, the junction kept 3 bases outside the gene matches.

The chain uses TRBV7-2 and TRBJ2-3; D is possibly TRBD2 (6 bases). V lost 5 bases, J lost 9 bases, and 12 bases lay in between. CDR3 size: 12 residues. Germline CDR1 is SGHTA and CDR2 is FQGNSA. This CDR3 reads CASSPGLLTQYF. CDR3 sequence (DNA): TGTGCCAGCAGCCCGGGACTCCTGACGCAGTATTTT.

V is TRBV7-9 and J is TRBJ1-4; TRBD1 agrees at 8 bases. V gave up 4 bases and J gave up 0 bases; unmatched junction bases: 4. This CDR3 region has 16 residues. CDR1 is SEHNR, CDR2 FQNEAQ, per germline (reference sequence). The CDR3 sequence is CASSSTGVTTNEKLFF. For the CDR3, the DNA is TGTGCCAGCAGCTCGACAGGGGTTACAACTAATGAAAAACTGTTTTTT.

As concerns this clone: Compared with germline, one end of the junction differs, possibly owing to a read error. This chain's CDR3 is CSSSPKGAGPYEQYF. For the CDR3, the DNA is TGTTCCAGCAGCCCGAAGGGGGCCGGGCCCTACGAGCAGTACTTC. This chain uses TRBV7-9 with TRBJ2-7; 7 bases are a match to TRBD1. The germline V gene encodes CDR1 SEHNR and CDR2 FQNEAQ (reference sequence). CDR3 length: 15 amino acids.

V gene TRBV5-1 combines with J gene TRBJ1-1; 9 bases match TRBD1. The V segment lost 4 bases and the J segment 4 bases; nucleotides outside the gene matches: 5. The CDR3 is made up of 14 amino acids. The germline CDR1 and CDR2 sequences are SGHRS and YFSETQ. DNA for the CDR3: TGCGCCAGCAGCAAGGGACAGGGTGTCACTGAAGCTTTCTTT. It encodes CASSKGQGVTEAFF.

The genes are TRBV28 and TRBJ2-1; D possibly corresponds to TRBD2 (6 bases). The germline gives CDR1 MDHEN, CDR2 SYDVKM. The length of the CDR3 is 13 residues. V lost 3 bases to trimming and J lost 10 bases, with 13 bases between them. The CDR3 reads CASSLGYAGEQFF. DNA for the CDR3: TGTGCCAGCAGTTTGGGGTATGCGGGGGAGCAGTTCTTC. Based on the CDR3 plus reference TRBV28 and TRBJ2-1, the full variable domain is DVKVTQSSRYLVKRTGEKVFLECVQDMDHENMFWYRQDPGLGLRLIYFSYDVKMKEKGDIPEGYSVSREKKERFSLILESASTNQTSMYLCASSLGYAGEQFFGPGTRLTVL.

The rearrangement joins TRBV13 to TRBJ2-5; 7 nucleotides line up with TRBD2. Gene TRBJ2-7 matches the end of the DNA better, so the J call may be wrong. From germline, CDR1 is PRHDT and CDR2 FYEKMQ (reference sequence). The length of the CDR3 is 13 residues. In DNA form, the CDR3 reads TGTGCCAGCAGCTTAGCCACGGGGGGCGAGCAGTACTTC. Protein sequence: CASSLATGGEQYF.

The sample holds a few counts of this clone. The CDR3 nucleotides are TGTGCCAGCAGCTTAATCTCCACCGGGGAGCTGTTTTTT. Translation gives CASSLISTGELFF. V gene TRBV13 combines with J gene TRBJ2-2; D not certain. CDR1 and CDR2 (germline): PRHDT, FYEKMQ (reference sequence). CDR3 length: 13 residues. V dropped 2 bases and J dropped 4 bases, with 5 bases sitting between them. Supplemented by reference TRBV13 and TRBJ2-2, the full variable domain reads AAGVIQSPRHLIKEKRETATLKCYPIPRHDTVYWYQQGPGQDPQFLISFYEKMQSDKGSIPDRFSAQQFSDYHSELNMSSLELGDSALYFCASSLISTGELFFGEGSRLTVL.

This chain links TRBV27 with TRBJ1-5; no clear D. The length of the CDR3 is 15 residues. Germline CDR1 is MNHEY and CDR2 is SMNVEV (reference sequence). With 3 bases removed from V and 0 bases from J, the gap between germline ends came to 9 bases. The CDR3 DNA is TGTGCCAGCAGTTTGGGTACAGATAGCAATCAGCCCCAGCATTTT. Residues: CASSLGTDSNQPQHF.

About this clone itself: This sample also contains other DNA sequences that code for the same CDR3. J is TRBJ2-1 and V is TRBV5-4, with D possibly TRBD2 on 5 matching bases. With 0 bases removed from V and 0 bases from J, the gap between germline ends came to 7 bases. The CDR3 totals 15 residues. Germline V gene data show CDR1 as SGHNT and CDR2 as YYREEE (reference sequence). CDR3 residues: CASSLAGSSYNEQFF. The CDR3 coding sequence is TGTGCCAGCAGCTTGGCGGGAAGCTCCTACAATGAGCAGTTCTTC.

The V call is TRBV7-9, the J call TRBJ2-5; 9 positions agree with TRBD1. J lost 4 bases, V lost 4 bases, and 7 bases had no gene match. The CDR3 is 15 residues long. Germline assignment: CDR1 SEHNR and CDR2 FQNEAQ (reference sequence). The CDR3 DNA follows: TGTGCCAGCAGCTCATGGGACAGGGTTATAGAGACCCAGTACTTC. It yields the protein CASSSWDRVIETQYF.

This clone was seen a handful of times. The genes are TRBV18 and TRBJ2-2; TRBD1 matches at 9 bases. The germline V gene encodes CDR1 KGHSH and CDR2 LQKENI. The ends lost 2 bases at V and 3 bases at J; junction bases unmatched: 10. The CDR3 is 18 residues long. CDR3: CASSPRGPGQGYTGELFF. CDR3 bases: TGTGCCAGCTCACCAAGGGGCCCTGGACAGGGGTACACCGGGGAGCTGTTTTTT. The whole variable domain, remainder taken from reference TRBV18 and TRBJ2-2, is NAGVMQNPRHLVRRRGQEARLRCSPMKGHSHVYWYRQLPEEGLKFMVYLQKENIIDESGMPKERFSAEFPKEGPSILRIQQVVRGDSAAYFCASSPRGPGQGYTGELFFGEGSRLTVL.

This clone was counted a single time. In DNA form, the CDR3 reads TGTGCCAGCATTCTCGGACAGGGCGCTAATGAAAAACTGTTTTTT. It specifies CASILGQGANEKLFF. The chain is built from TRBV6-1 and TRBJ1-4; 8 bases are shared with TRBD1. The V gene end was trimmed by 7 bases and the J gene end by 3 bases; junction bases not matched to a gene: 7. This CDR3 contains 15 residues. Germline CDR1 and CDR2: MNHNS and SASEGT.

V usage is TRBV7-9 and J usage is TRBJ2-5; 10 bases match TRBD1. CDR3 length: 14 residues. With 4 bases clipped from V and 4 bases from J, the junction kept 3 bases outside the gene matches. Germline V gives CDR1 SEHNR, CDR2 FQNEAQ (reference sequence). CDR3 DNA sequence: TGTGCCAGCAGCTCCGACAGGGGGCCAGAGACCCAGTACTTC. Protein sequence: CASSSDRGPETQYF.

This clone was observed a handful of times. The J gene is TRBJ2-1, the V gene TRBV5-4, with D unresolved. The CDR3 consists of 15 residues. Between the trimmed V and J ends, which lost 0 bases and 0 bases, there was a span of 7 bases. CDR1 and CDR2 from the germline V gene are SGHNT and YYREEE (reference sequence). CDR3 sequence (DNA): TGTGCCAGCAGCTTGGAGTTCAGCTCCTACAATGAGCAGTTCTTC. It translates to CASSLEFSSYNEQFF.

This chain connects TRBV5-8 to TRBJ2-2; tentative D call: TRBD1 (5 bases). CDR1 and CDR2 (germline): SGHTS, YDEGEE. This CDR3 has 13 residues. The V end was cut by 3 bases, the J end by 4 bases, with 7 bases between. The CDR3 nucleotides are TGTGCCAGCAGCTCACAGGTCACCGGGGAGCTGTTTTTT. This sequence encodes CASSSQVTGELFF.

This chain links TRBV4-1 with TRBJ2-7, with D possibly matching TRBD2 (5 bases). There are 14 residues in the CDR3. Trimming took off 1 base at V and 6 bases at J, with 13 bases between the two ends. The V gene's germline CDR1 is MGHRA and CDR2 YSYEKL. The CDR3: CASSQAPTKAEQYF. The CDR3 DNA is TGCGCCAGCAGCCAAGCGCCGACTAAGGCCGAGCAGTACTTC.

The chain carries TRBV14 and TRBJ1-1, with TRBD1 identical over 8 bases. The germline gives CDR1 SGHDN, CDR2 FVKESK. The CDR3 is 16 residues long. V lost 2 bases to trimming and J lost 6 bases; unmatched junction nucleotides: 11. CDR3: CASSQPGQANVAEAFF. Written as DNA, the CDR3 is TGTGCCAGCAGCCAACCGGGACAGGCCAACGTCGCTGAAGCTTTCTTT.

V and J are TRBV30 and TRBJ2-3, with 8 bases identical to TRBD1. This CDR3 is built from 15 residues. The germline gives CDR1 GTSNPN, CDR2 SVGIG (reference sequence). J was trimmed by 4 bases and V by 2 bases; bases with no gene match: 8. The CDR3 loop is CAWSYDRGGPDTQYF. CDR3 in DNA: TGTGCCTGGAGTTATGACAGGGGAGGTCCAGATACGCAGTATTTT.

This clone was detected only once. The rearrangement uses TRBV18 and TRBJ1-5; 9 bases line up with TRBD1. CDR1 and CDR2 from the germline V gene are KGHSH and LQKENI. The CDR3 contains 16 residues. The junction had 6 bases not matched to a gene; V was cut back by 0 bases and J by 6 bases. CDR3 in amino acids: CASSPPVDRGTQPQHF. CDR3 DNA sequence: TGTGCCAGCTCACCACCGGTCGACAGGGGGACTCAGCCCCAGCATTTT.

The V gene is TRBV30, the J gene TRBJ1-4; maybe TRBD1 (5 bases). Germline V lookup: CDR1 GTSNPN, CDR2 SVGIG (reference sequence). CDR3 length equals 13 residues. Trimming removed 8 bases at V and 2 bases at J, with 12 bases between. The CDR3 here is CAGGRETNEKLFF. The DNA for the CDR3 is TGTGCCGGGGGGAGGGAGACTAATGAAAAACTGTTTTTT.

V gene TRBV11-2 combines with J gene TRBJ2-5, with a tentative D call TRBD1 (6 bases). The J call may be wrong; the DNA end is better matched by TRBJ2-7. The CDR3 consists of 14 residues. CDR1 and CDR2 (germline): SGHAT, FQNNGV. In DNA, the CDR3 is TGTGCCAGCAACCCCCTCCGGGACACTTACGAGCAGTACTTC. Translating gives CASNPLRDTYEQYF.

This sequence joins TRBV6-1 and TRBJ1-1; D is perhaps TRBD1 (5 bases). V gave up 6 bases and J gave up 5 bases, with 7 bases separating them. Germline V CDR1 and CDR2: MNHNS, SASEGT. The CDR3 sequence is 11 residues long. CDR3 sequence: CASRGVTEAFF. CDR3 DNA sequence: TGTGCCAGCAGAGGGGTAACTGAAGCTTTCTTT.

The chain has TRBV29-1 and TRBJ1-2, with a weak D call TRBD1 (6 bases). V was shortened by 6 bases and J by 1 base, with 15 bases between the two germline ends. There are 14 residues in the CDR3. Germline V lookup: CDR1 SQVTM, CDR2 ANQGSEA. For the CDR3, the DNA is TGCAGCGTATTTCCGGGACACCATAACTATGGCTACACCTTC. Translating gives CSVFPGHHNYGYTF.